A selection of T cell receptor beta chains follows, all from one sample in a study of human T cells and chemical hapten exposure. TCRdb analysed the RACE reads with MiXCR anew, one entry per CDR3 protein. The sample contains about 73,000 distinct CDR3 sequences, roughly 8.5% of which appear only once. The starting material was whole blood, obtained in connection with sensitization to the hapten diphenylcyclopropenone (DPC). These receptors originate from a woman aged 45-59 years with alopecia areata. Some clones in this sample may be carry-over from other donors' samples. The CDR3 runs from the conserved cysteine through the conserved F or W. A D gene is named only where the DNA matches it firmly. A row's size may be missing; if present it is once, few, many or a size class.

len,j_gene,abundance,d_gene,v_gene,CDR3nt,CDR3aa
15,TRBJ1-5,.,.,TRBV12-3/TRBV12-4,TGTGCCAGCAGTTTATTTGTTTCGGGGGATCAGCCCCAGCATTTT,CASSLFVSGDQPQHF
12,TRBJ1-1,many,.,TRBV28,TGTGCCAGCAGTTTGCCGTGGACTGAAGCTTTCTTT,CASSLPWTEAFF
16,TRBJ1-6,few,TRBD1,TRBV6-5,TGTGCCAGCAGTCAGGGGTCCGGGACAGAGTATTCACCCCTCCACTTT,CASSQGSGTEYSPLHF
14,TRBJ1-1,.,.,TRBV20-1,TGCAGTGCTAGAGGGGGACTAAGGAACACTGAAGCTTTCTTT,CSARGGLRNTEAFF
14,TRBJ1-5,many,.,TRBV12-3/TRBV12-4,TGTGCCAGCAGTTTCGGGCAGGGGAATCAGCCCCAGCATTTT,CASSFGQGNQPQHF
12,TRBJ1-1,many,TRBD1,TRBV20-1,TGCAGTACGTCAACAGGGGACACTGAAGCTTTCTTT,CSTSTGDTEAFF
13,TRBJ1-5,many,TRBD1,TRBV20-1,TGCAGTGCTAAGGACAGGGTCTATCAGCCCCAGCATTTT,CSAKDRVYQPQHF
15,TRBJ1-2,many,TRBD1,TRBV3-1,TGTGCCAGCAGCCCGGACAGGGGGCAGGGCTATGGCTACACCTTC,CASSPDRGQGYGYTF
13,TRBJ2-1,.,TRBD2,TRBV30,TGTGCCTGGAGGGCGGGAGTAGGGAATGAGCAGTTCTTC,CAWRAGVGNEQFF
17,TRBJ1-1,many,TRBD1,TRBV29-1,TGCAGCGCCCCCGGGCGGTCTACAGGGGGCGCAGGCACTGAAGCTTTCTTT,CSAPGRSTGGAGTEAFF
15,TRBJ1-1,few,TRBD1,TRBV12-3/TRBV12-4,TGTGCCAGCAGCCGAGGGGGCAGGGGCAGAACTGAAGCTTTCTTT,CASSRGGRGRTEAFF
13,TRBJ1-1,few,.,TRBV9,TGTGCCAGCAGCGTTGGAGGGGATTATGAAGCTTTCTTT,CASSVGGDYEAFF
14,TRBJ1-4,few,TRBD1,TRBV12-3/TRBV12-4,TGTGCCAGCAGCTCAGGGGGCGGGAATGAAAAACTGTTTTTT,CASSSGGGNEKLFF
15,TRBJ1-1,many,TRBD1,TRBV5-1,TGCGCCAGCAGCTTCCGGACAGGGAAGGACACTGAAGCTTTCTTT,CASSFRTGKDTEAFF
13,TRBJ2-1,.,.,TRBV12-3/TRBV12-4,TGTGCCAGCAGCGACGGGGTTCCGGCTGAGCAGTTCTTC,CASSDGVPAEQFF
15,TRBJ1-2,many,.,TRBV7-3,TGTGCCAGCAGCGAGCTGTCAGGCGGTAGGAATGGCTACACCTTC,CASSELSGGRNGYTF
14,TRBJ2-2,.,.,TRBV28,TGTGCCACCCTACAGGAGGCGAACACCGGGGAGCTGTTTTTT,CATLQEANTGELFF
15,TRBJ2-5,.,TRBD1,TRBV5-7,TGTGCCAACTGGGATGGACAGGACCACCAAGAGACCCAGTACTTC,CANWDGQDHQETQYF
14,TRBJ2-2,.,.,TRBV25-1,TGTGCCAGCAGGGGACTGGGCGGAACCGGGGAGCTGTTTTTT,CASRGLGGTGELFF
16,TRBJ2-1,.,TRBD1,TRBV6-6,TGTGCCAGCAGCCAGGGACAGGAGAGCTCCTACAATGAGCAGTTCTTC,CASSQGQESSYNEQFF
12,TRBJ2-7,many,.,TRBV6-6,TGTGCCAGCAGCCCGGGACAACACGAGCAGTACTTC,CASSPGQHEQYF
17,TRBJ2-6,few,.,TRBV2,TGTGCCAGCAGTGAAGCGCTTAGGGCGGCTGGGGCCAACGTCCTGACTTTC,CASSEALRAAGANVLTF
15,TRBJ2-1,many,TRBD2,TRBV7-8,TGTGCCAGCAGCACCCTCAGCGGGAGGGCCTATGAGCAGTTCTTC,CASSTLSGRAYEQFF
15,TRBJ1-1,many,.,TRBV25-1,TGTGCCAGCAGTGAGAAGGGGCAGAGGGGGACTGAAGCTTTCTTT,CASSEKGQRGTEAFF
15,TRBJ2-3,.,.,TRBV7-2,TGTGCCAGCAGCTTAAATCCTAGTAGCACAGATACGCAGTATTTT,CASSLNPSSTDTQYF
15,TRBJ1-2,.,TRBD1,TRBV7-2,TGTGCCAGCAGCGGATGGACAGGGAGGTCCTATGGCTACACCTTC,CASSGWTGRSYGYTF
15,TRBJ2-1,few,TRBD2,TRBV20-1,TGCAGTGCTAGTGCAGGACTAGCGAGATACAATGAGCAGTTCTTC,CSASAGLARYNEQFF
14,TRBJ2-4,many,.,TRBV20-1,TGCAGTGTAAGCGACAGGTTTCTCAAAAACATTCAGTACTTC,CSVSDRFLKNIQYF
13,TRBJ2-1,.,TRBD1,TRBV29-1,TGCAGCGCTCAGGGGGACAGCTACAATGAGCAGTTCTTC,CSAQGDSYNEQFF
15,TRBJ1-6,few,.,TRBV12-3/TRBV12-4,TGTGCCAGCAGTTTAGACAATCTACAGGGTTCACCCCTCCACTTT,CASSLDNLQGSPLHF
15,TRBJ1-5,.,.,TRBV6-1,TGTGCCAGCAGTGATAGTTGGGGCTCCCATCAGCCCCAGCATTTT,CASSDSWGSHQPQHF
13,TRBJ1-2,.,.,TRBV29-1,TGCAGCGTTCCCGAATCGACAGACTATGGCTACACCTTC,CSVPESTDYGYTF
13,TRBJ1-1,.,.,TRBV29-1,TGCAGCGCCTGGCCCTACATGAACACTGAAGCTTTCTTT,CSAWPYMNTEAFF
16,TRBJ2-1,.,TRBD1,TRBV24-1,TGTGCCACCAGTGATTTTACCGGGACAGGCTACAATGAGCAGTTCTTC,CATSDFTGTGYNEQFF
14,TRBJ1-2,few,.,TRBV20-1,TGCAGTGCTAGAGATCGGGGGGCTGGGTATGGCTACACCTTC,CSARDRGAGYGYTF
14,TRBJ2-3,.,.,TRBV5-6,TGTGCCAGCGGGGTAGGGTCTGGCACAGATACGCAGTATTTT,CASGVGSGTDTQYF
16,TRBJ1-5,few,.,TRBV29-1,TGCAGCGCAGAACTTTATTGTGGGGACAAGCATCAGCCCCAGCATTTT,CSAELYCGDKHQPQHF
15,TRBJ1-4,.,.,TRBV7-9,TGTGCCAGCAGCCCGGGGATATTCAATGACGAAAAACTGTTTTTT,CASSPGIFNDEKLFF
18,TRBJ2-1,.,TRBD2,TRBV6-2/TRBV6-3,TGTGCCAGCAGTTACTCGATGGAGCCGGGGAGGGCCCTCAATGAGCAGTTCTTC,CASSYSMEPGRALNEQFF
14,TRBJ2-2,few,.,TRBV4-2,TGTGCCAGCAGCCAAGAATCCAACACCGGGGAGCTGTTTTTT,CASSQESNTGELFF
12,TRBJ1-2,many,.,TRBV29-1,TGCAGCTTTGGAGACGGGGGGCCTGGCTACACCTTC,CSFGDGGPGYTF
13,TRBJ2-7,many,TRBD1,TRBV10-3,TGTGCCATCAGACAGGGGGCAGTCTACGAGCAGTACTTC,CAIRQGAVYEQYF
12,TRBJ2-2,.,.,TRBV27,TGTGCCAGCAGTTTACTGGGCGGGGAGCTGTTTTTT,CASSLLGGELFF
14,TRBJ1-5,many,.,TRBV19,TGTGCCAGTACGAACCGGAATGGCAATCAGCCCCAGCATTTT,CASTNRNGNQPQHF
13,TRBJ1-2,many,.,TRBV3-1,TGTGCCAGCAGCCAGGGGACCGCCGCAGGCTACACCTTC,CASSQGTAAGYTF